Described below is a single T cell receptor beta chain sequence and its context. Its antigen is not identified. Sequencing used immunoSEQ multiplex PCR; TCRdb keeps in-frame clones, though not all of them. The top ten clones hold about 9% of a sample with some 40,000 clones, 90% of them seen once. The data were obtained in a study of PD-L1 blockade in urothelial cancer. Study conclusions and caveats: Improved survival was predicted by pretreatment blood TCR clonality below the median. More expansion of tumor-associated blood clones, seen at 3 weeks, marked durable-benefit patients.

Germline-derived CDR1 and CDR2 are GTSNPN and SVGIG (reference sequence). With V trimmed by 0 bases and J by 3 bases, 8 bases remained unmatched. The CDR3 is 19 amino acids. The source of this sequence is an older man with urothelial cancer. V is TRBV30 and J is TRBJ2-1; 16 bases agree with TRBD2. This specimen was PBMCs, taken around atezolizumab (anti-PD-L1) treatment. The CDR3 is CAWSVRGLAGGTIYNEQFF. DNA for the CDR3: TGTGCCTGGAGTGTACGGGGACTAGCGGGGGGGACGATCTACAATGAGCAGTTCTTC.